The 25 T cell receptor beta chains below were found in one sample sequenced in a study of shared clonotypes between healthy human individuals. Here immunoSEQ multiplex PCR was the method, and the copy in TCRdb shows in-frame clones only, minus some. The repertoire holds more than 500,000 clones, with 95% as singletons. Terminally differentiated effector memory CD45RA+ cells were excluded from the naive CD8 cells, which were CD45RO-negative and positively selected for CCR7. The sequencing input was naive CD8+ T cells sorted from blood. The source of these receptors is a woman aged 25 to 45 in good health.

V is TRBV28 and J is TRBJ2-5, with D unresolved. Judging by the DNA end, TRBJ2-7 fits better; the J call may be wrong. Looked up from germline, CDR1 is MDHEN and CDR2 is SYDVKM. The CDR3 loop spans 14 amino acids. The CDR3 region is CASNSLLYSYEQYF. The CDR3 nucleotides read TGTGCCAGCAATTCCCTGCTCTACTCCTACGAGCAGTACTTC.

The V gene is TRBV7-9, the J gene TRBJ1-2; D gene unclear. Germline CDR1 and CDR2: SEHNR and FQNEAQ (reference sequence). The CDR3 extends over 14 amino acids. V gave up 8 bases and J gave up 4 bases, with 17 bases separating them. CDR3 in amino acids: CASGQGGSGYGYTF. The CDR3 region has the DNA TGTGCCAGCGGTCAAGGAGGATCGGGCTATGGCTACACCTTC. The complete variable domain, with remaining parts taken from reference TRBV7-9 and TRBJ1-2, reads DTGVSQNPRHKITKRGQNVTFRCDPISEHNRLYWYRQTLGQGPEFLTYFQNEAQLEKSRLLSDRFSAERPKGSFSTLEIQRTEQGDSAMYLCASGQGGSGYGYTFGSGTRLTVV.

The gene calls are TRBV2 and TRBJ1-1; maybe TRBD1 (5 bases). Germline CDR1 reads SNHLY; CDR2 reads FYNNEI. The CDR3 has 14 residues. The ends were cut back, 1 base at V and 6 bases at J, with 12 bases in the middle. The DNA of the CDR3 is TGTGCCAGCAGTGAAGTGGGGCGGACACCTGAAGCTTTCTTT. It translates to CASSEVGRTPEAFF.

CDR3 in DNA: TGTGCCAGCGTGGAAGGGGACAGGGGGCCCTACGAGCAGTACTTC. Amino acid sequence: CASVEGDRGPYEQYF. The chain is built from TRBV2 and TRBJ2-7; 12 bases match TRBD1. V trimming: 8 bases; J trimming: 2 bases; junction bases outside the gene matches: 7. Per the germline V gene, CDR1 is SNHLY and CDR2 is FYNNEI. CDR3 length: 15 residues.

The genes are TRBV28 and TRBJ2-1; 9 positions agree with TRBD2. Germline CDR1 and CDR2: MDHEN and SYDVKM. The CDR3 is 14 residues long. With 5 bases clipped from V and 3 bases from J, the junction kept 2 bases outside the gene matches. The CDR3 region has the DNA TGTGCCAGCAGTGATAGCGGGAGCTACAATGAGCAGTTCTTC. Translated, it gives CASSDSGSYNEQFF.

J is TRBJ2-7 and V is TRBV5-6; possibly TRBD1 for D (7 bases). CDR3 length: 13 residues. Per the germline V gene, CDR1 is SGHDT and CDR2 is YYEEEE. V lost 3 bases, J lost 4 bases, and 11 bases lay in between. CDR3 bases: TGTGCCAGCAGCTCCCAGGGGGGATACGAGCAGTACTTC. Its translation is CASSSQGGYEQYF.

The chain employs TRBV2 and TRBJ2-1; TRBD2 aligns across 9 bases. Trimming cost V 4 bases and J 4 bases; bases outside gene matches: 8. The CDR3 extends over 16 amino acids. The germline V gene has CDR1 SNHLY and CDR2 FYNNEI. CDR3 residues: CASSAPLSGRYNEQFF. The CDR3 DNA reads TGTGCCAGCAGTGCCCCCTTGAGCGGGAGGTACAATGAGCAGTTCTTC.

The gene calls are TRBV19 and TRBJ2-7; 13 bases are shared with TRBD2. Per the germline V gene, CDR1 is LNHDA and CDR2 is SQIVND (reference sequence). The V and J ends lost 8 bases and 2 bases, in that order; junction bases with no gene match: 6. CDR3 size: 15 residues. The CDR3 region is CASGLAGVFPYEQYF. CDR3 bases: TGTGCCAGTGGACTAGCGGGAGTGTTTCCCTACGAGCAGTACTTC.

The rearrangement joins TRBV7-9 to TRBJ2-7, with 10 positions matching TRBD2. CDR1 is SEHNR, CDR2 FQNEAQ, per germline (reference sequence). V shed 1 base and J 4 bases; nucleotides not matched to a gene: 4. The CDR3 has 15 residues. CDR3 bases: TGTGCCAGCAGCTTAGATAGCGGGAGGTTATACGAGCAGTACTTC. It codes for CASSLDSGRLYEQYF.

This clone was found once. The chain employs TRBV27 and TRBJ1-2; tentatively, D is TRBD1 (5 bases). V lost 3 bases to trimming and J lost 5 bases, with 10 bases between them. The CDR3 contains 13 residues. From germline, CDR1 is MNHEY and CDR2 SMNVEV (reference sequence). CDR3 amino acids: CASSLGQRYGYTF. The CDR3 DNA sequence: TGTGCCAGCAGTTTGGGGCAGCGATATGGCTACACCTTC.

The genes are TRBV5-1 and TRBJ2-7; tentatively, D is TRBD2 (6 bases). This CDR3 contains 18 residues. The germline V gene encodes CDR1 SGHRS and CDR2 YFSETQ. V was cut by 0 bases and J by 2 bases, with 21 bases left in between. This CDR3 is CASSLVGLPTVVTYEQYF. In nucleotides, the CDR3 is TGCGCCAGCAGCTTGGTTGGACTACCCACGGTAGTCACCTACGAGCAGTACTTC.

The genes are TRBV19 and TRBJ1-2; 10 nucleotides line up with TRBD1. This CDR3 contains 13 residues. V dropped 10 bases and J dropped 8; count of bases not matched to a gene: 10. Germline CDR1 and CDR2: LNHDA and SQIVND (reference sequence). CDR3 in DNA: TGTGCCACCAGGGACAGGGGAATGGAGGGCTACACCTTC. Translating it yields CATRDRGMEGYTF.

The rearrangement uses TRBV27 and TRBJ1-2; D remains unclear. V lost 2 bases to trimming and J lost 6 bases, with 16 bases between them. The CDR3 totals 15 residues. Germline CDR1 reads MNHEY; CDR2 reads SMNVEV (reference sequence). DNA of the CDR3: TGTGCCAGCAGTTTACTGGATCCGAGGGTTGATGGCTACACCTTC. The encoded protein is CASSLLDPRVDGYTF.

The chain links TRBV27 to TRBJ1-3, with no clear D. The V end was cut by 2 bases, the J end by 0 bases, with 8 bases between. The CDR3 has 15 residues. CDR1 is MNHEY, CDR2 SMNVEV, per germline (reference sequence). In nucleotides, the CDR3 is TGTGCCAGCAGTTTAGGAGGCTACTCTGGAAACACCATATATTTT. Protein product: CASSLGGYSGNTIYF.

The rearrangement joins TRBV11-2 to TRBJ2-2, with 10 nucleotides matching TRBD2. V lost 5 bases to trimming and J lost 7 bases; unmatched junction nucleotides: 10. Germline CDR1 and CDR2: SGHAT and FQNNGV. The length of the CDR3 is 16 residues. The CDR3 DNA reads TGTGCCAGCAGCCCCACTAGCGGGACTTGGGTCGGGGAGCTGTTTTTT. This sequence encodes CASSPTSGTWVGELFF.

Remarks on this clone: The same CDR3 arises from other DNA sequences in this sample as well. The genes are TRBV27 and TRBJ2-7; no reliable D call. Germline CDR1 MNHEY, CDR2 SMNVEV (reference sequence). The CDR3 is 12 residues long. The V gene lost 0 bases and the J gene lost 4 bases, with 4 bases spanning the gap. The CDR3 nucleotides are TGTGCCAGCAGTTTATCGGGTTACGAGCAGTACTTC. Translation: CASSLSGYEQYF.

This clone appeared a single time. The chain's CDR3 is CASTDNTEAFF. In DNA form, the CDR3 reads TGTGCCAGCACAGACAACACTGAAGCTTTCTTT. The gene calls are TRBV27 and TRBJ1-1; D call uncertain. The ends were cut back, 7 bases at V and 2 bases at J, with 5 bases in the middle. CDR3 length: 11 residues. Germline V lookup: CDR1 MNHEY, CDR2 SMNVEV (reference sequence).

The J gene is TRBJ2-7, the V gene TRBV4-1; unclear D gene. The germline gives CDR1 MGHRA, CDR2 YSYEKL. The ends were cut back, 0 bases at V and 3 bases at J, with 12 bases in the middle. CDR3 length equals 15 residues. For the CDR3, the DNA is TGCGCCAGCAGCCAAGATCTTAGTGCAAGCTACGAGCAGTACTTC. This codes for CASSQDLSASYEQYF.

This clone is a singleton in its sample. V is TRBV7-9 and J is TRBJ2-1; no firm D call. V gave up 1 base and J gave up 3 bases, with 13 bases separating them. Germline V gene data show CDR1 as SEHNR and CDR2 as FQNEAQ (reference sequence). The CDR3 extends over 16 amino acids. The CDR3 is CASSLVLRLDYNEQFF. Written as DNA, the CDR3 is TGTGCCAGCAGCTTAGTCCTAAGGCTAGACTACAATGAGCAGTTCTTC. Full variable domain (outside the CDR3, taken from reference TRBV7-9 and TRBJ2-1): DTGVSQNPRHKITKRGQNVTFRCDPISEHNRLYWYRQTLGQGPEFLTYFQNEAQLEKSRLLSDRFSAERPKGSFSTLEIQRTEQGDSAMYLCASSLVLRLDYNEQFFGPGTRLTVL.

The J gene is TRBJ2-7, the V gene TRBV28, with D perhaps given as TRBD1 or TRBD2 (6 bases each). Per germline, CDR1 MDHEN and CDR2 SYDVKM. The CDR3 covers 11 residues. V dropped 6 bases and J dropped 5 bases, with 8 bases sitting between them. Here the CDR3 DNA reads TGTGCCAGCAGCGGGGGCCACGAGCAGTACTTC. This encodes CASSGGHEQYF.

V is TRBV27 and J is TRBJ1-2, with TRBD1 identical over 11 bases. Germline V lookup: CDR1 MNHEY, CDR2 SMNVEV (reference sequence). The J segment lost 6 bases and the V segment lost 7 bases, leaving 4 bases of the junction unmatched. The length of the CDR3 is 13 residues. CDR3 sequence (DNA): TGTGCCAGCACAGGACAGGGGGCGAATGGCTACACCTTC. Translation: CASTGQGANGYTF.

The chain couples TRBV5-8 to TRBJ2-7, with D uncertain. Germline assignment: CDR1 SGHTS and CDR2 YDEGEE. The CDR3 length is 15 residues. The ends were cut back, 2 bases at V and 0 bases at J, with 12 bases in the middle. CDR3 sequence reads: CASSFGLLGSYEQYF. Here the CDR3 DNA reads TGTGCCAGCAGCTTCGGGCTTCTTGGCTCCTACGAGCAGTACTTC. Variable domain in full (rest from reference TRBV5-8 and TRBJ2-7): EAGVTQSPTHLIKTRGQQATLRCSPISGHTSVYWYQQALGLGLQFLLWYDEGEERNRGNFPPRFSGRQFPNYSSELNVNALELEDSALYLCASSFGLLGSYEQYFGPGTRLTVT.

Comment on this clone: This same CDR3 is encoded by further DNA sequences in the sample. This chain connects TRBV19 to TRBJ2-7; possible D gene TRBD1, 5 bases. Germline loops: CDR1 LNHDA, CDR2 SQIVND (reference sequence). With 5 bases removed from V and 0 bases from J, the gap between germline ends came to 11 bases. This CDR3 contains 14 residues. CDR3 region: CASSPGQSSYEQYF. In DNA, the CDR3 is TGTGCCAGTAGTCCAGGACAAAGCTCCTACGAGCAGTACTTC.

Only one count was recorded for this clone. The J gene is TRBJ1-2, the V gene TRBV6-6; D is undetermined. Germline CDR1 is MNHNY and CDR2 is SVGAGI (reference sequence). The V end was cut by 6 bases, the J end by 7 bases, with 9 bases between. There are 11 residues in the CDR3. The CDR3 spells CASSSGSGYTF. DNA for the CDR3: TGTGCCAGCAGCTCCGGGTCTGGCTACACCTTC.

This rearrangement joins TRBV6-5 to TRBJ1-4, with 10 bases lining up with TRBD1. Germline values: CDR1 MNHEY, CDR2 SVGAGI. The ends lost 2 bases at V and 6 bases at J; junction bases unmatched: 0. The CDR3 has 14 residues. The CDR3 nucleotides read TGTGCCAGCAGTTACGGGACAGGGGATGAAAAACTGTTTTTT. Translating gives CASSYGTGDEKLFF.